This T cell receptor beta chain was obtained from a study of shared clonotypes between healthy human individuals. Overall study findings and caveats: Clonotypes which were not shared had lower generation probabilities than clonotypes that all four donors shared.

Selected positively for CCR7 and CD45RO-negative, naive CD8 cells excluded terminally differentiated effector memory CD45RA+ cells. As for this clone: What it recognizes is unknown.

In the original workflow: ImmunoSEQ yielded junction-only sequences lacking quality scores, so filtering differed. This table comes from immunoSEQ multiplex PCR, and its TCRdb copy is limited to in-frame clones, with some not included. D and trimming come from the DNA, and the V and J calls and clone size come from that table. The top ten clones hold about 0.11% of a sample with nearly 600,000 clones, roughly 96% of them seen once. This receptor was identified in a woman younger than 45 in good health. Input material: naive CD8+ T cells sorted from blood.

The CDR3 region has the DNA TGTGCCAGCAGTGAGGGGGGGCTGGGCACTGAAGCTTTCTTT. This sequence encodes CASSEGGLGTEAFF. The V gene is TRBV6-1, the J gene TRBJ1-1; tentatively, D is TRBD1 (6 bases). Trimming removed 3 bases from V and 4 bases from J, with 12 bases in between. Germline CDR1 and CDR2: MNHNS and SASEGT. The CDR3 contains 14 residues.